The text below deals with one TCR beta chain. Antigen unknown. This record comes from a study of spatial heterogeneity in lung cancer. Study conclusions and caveats: Expanded tumor TCRs that were ubiquitous appeared in blood more at resection than follow-up.

The time point was: sample taken at primary tumor resection. Unsorted whole RNA of tumor, nontumor lung or frozen PBMC was sequenced. The cohort: under 80 early-stage, untreated non-small cell lung cancer patients. Every molecule of TCR cDNA had its own unique molecular identifier. MiXCR, run by TCRdb on the 5' RACE reads, gives a single entry per CDR3 protein. The table includes over 25,000 distinct CDR3 sequences, approximately 8.4% detected once. Sequences were derived from PBMCs, sampled at surgery. The sequence came from a female donor with early-stage non-small cell lung cancer.

CDR3 residues: CASSLGLAGINEQFF. CDR3 nucleotides: TGTGCCAGCAGCCTAGGACTAGCGGGGATAAATGAGCAGTTCTTC. This chain links TRBV7-2 with TRBJ2-1; 12 bases line up with TRBD2. V lost 5 bases, J lost 7 bases, and 6 bases stayed unmatched. Looked up from germline, CDR1 is SGHTA and CDR2 is FQGNSA. The CDR3 is 15 amino acids.